The 28 T cell receptor beta chains below all came from one sample that was sequenced in a study of blood T cells in healthy people across ages. PCR was performed a second time for about 6 to 12 cycles using a sample-barcoded 5' primer and a J-beta primer mix. TCRdb processed the 5' RACE reads anew with MiXCR; each CDR3 protein has one entry. Of approximately 1.5 million distinct CDR3 sequences in the sample, 30% to 40% were seen once. Sequencing input: blood. All receptors come from a woman in her 30s in good health.

This clonotype showed up many times. The genes are TRBV7-2 and TRBJ2-1, with D unclear. The CDR3 length is 15 residues. V was cut by 2 bases and J by 0 bases, with 8 bases left in between. Per the germline V gene, CDR1 is SGHTA and CDR2 is FQGNSA. The CDR3 loop reads CASSLPGHSYNEQFF. The CDR3 coding sequence is TGTGCCAGCAGCTTACCGGGCCACTCCTACAATGAGCAGTTCTTC.

Comments on this clonotype: Compared with germline, one end of the junction differs, possibly owing to a read error. V usage is TRBV7-3 and J usage is TRBJ2-3; D is unresolved. The CDR3 has 12 amino acids. Looked up from germline, CDR1 is SGHTA and CDR2 is FQGTGA. The DNA for the CDR3 is TGTGCCGGCAGCTCCCTGGACGGGACGCAGTATTTT. Its protein product is CAGSSLDGTQYF.

This clonotype was seen only a few times. V usage is TRBV6-5 and J usage is TRBJ2-3, with D possibly TRBD2 on 6 matching bases. CDR1 and CDR2 (germline): MNHEY, SVGAGI. Trimming removed 6 bases at V and 1 base at J, with 17 bases between. The CDR3 runs 16 residues. CDR3 sequence (DNA): TGTGCCAGCAGGGCTATGTGGGGGGACGGCACAGATACGCAGTATTTT. Protein: CASRAMWGDGTDTQYF.

This clonotype has only a few counts. V gene TRBV5-1 combines with J gene TRBJ1-1, with a weak D call TRBD1 (6 bases). This CDR3 is built from 14 residues. V shed 0 bases and J shed 10 bases, with 16 bases lying between them. CDR1 and CDR2 from the germline V gene are SGHRS and YFSETQ. The chain's CDR3 is CASSLALRGVAAFF. For the CDR3, the DNA is TGCGCCAGCAGCTTGGCCTTAAGGGGGGTTGCAGCTTTCTTT.

The chain is built from TRBV20-1 and TRBJ1-6; D not resolved. This CDR3 is 13 amino acids long. Trimming cost V 4 bases and J 7 bases, with 11 bases left between them. Germline lookup yields CDR1 DFQATT and CDR2 SNEGSKA (reference sequence). The CDR3 nucleotides read TGCAGTGCTACGAGCACGTACAATTCACCCCTCCACTTT. This encodes CSATSTYNSPLHF.

The gene calls are TRBV12-3 or TRBV12-4 and TRBJ2-3; 8 bases match TRBD2. Germline trimming cut 5 bases from V and 7 bases from J; bases unmatched to any gene: 5. CDR3 length equals 13 residues. The chain's CDR3 is CASSLRLANTQYF. CDR3 nucleotides: TGTGCCAGCAGTCTAAGACTAGCGAATACGCAGTATTTT.

The sample holds a few counts of this clonotype. V usage is TRBV15 and J usage is TRBJ1-5; 7 nucleotides line up with TRBD1. Germline trimming cut 6 bases from V and 3 bases from J; bases unmatched to any gene: 8. The CDR3 is 15 residues long. CDR1 and CDR2 from the germline V gene are LNHNV and YYDKDF (reference sequence). CDR3 residues: CATREGAGLNQPQHF. The CDR3 bases are TGTGCCACCAGGGAGGGGGCGGGCCTCAATCAGCCCCAGCATTTT.

This clonotype occurred a few times. The rearrangement links TRBV5-6 to TRBJ2-1; D unclear. Trimming took off 1 base at V and 5 bases at J, with 7 bases between the two ends. The CDR3 consists of 13 residues. Germline V gene sequence: CDR1 SGHDT, CDR2 YYEEEE. This chain's CDR3 is CASSLITNNEQFF. The CDR3 DNA is TGTGCCAGCAGCTTGATAACGAACAATGAGCAGTTCTTC.

The chain uses TRBV29-1 and TRBJ1-1, with 8 bases that match TRBD1. This CDR3 is 15 amino acids long. Germline V gives CDR1 SQVTM, CDR2 ANQGSEA. Unmatched junction bases numbered 8, after V lost 1 base and J lost 4 bases. The CDR3 DNA is TGCAGCGTTGAAGCGTTGGGGACAGGAATCACTGAAGCTTTCTTT. Amino acids: CSVEALGTGITEAFF.

This chain uses TRBV10-2 with TRBJ2-7, with D uncertain. V lost 8 bases to trimming and J lost 0 bases, with 5 bases between them. The CDR3 contains 11 residues. Germline V gives CDR1 WSHSY, CDR2 SAAADI. The CDR3 DNA reads as TGCGCCAGCCAAGCCTCCTACGAGCAGTACTTC. It yields the protein CASQASYEQYF.

This clonotype has ten or more counts. The rearrangement uses TRBV20-1 and TRBJ2-3; D unresolved. Germline V gene sequence: CDR1 DFQATT, CDR2 SNEGSKA (reference sequence). This CDR3 is built from 13 residues. Between the trimmed V and J ends, which lost 2 bases and 0 bases, there was a span of 6 bases. CDR3 residues: CSARPSSTDTQYF. CDR3 coding DNA: TGCAGTGCTAGACCCTCTAGCACAGATACGCAGTATTTT.

The chain joins TRBV4-2 to TRBJ1-2, with D hard to call. Per germline, CDR1 LGHNA and CDR2 YNFKEQ. Trimming cost V 0 bases and J 6 bases, with 8 bases left between them. This CDR3 has 13 amino acids. The CDR3 here is CASSQEHVDGYTF. The CDR3 DNA is TGTGCCAGCAGCCAAGAACATGTCGATGGCTACACCTTC.

This chain links TRBV20-1 with TRBJ1-2; TRBD1 is a possible D gene (5 bases). Trimming cost V 4 bases and J 7 bases, with 16 bases left between them. The CDR3 length is 13 residues. CDR1 and CDR2 (germline): DFQATT, SNEGSKA (reference sequence). DNA for the CDR3: TGCAGTGCTATTCCCCCCGGGGGGGGTGGCTACACCTTC. Residues: CSAIPPGGGGYTF.

This chain uses TRBV28 with TRBJ2-1; the D is unclear. The V end lost 8 bases, the J end lost 2 bases, and 13 bases lay between the germline ends. Looked up from germline, CDR1 is MDHEN and CDR2 is SYDVKM. The CDR3 has 14 residues. CDR3 residues: CASREAETYNEQFF. The CDR3 nucleotides are TGTGCCAGCCGAGAGGCCGAAACCTACAATGAGCAGTTCTTC.

The rearrangement links TRBV20-1 to TRBJ2-3; the match to TRBD2 covers 13 bases. The CDR3 spans 15 residues. After removal of 4 bases from V and 4 bases from J, the junction contained 5 bases not matched to a gene. Germline CDR1 and CDR2: DFQATT and SNEGSKA (reference sequence). The CDR3 here is CSAKLAGGPPDTQYF. CDR3 DNA: TGCAGTGCTAAACTAGCGGGGGGGCCCCCAGATACGCAGTATTTT.

Only a few counts were recorded for this clonotype. The chain is built from TRBV6-1 and TRBJ2-3, with a tentative D call TRBD2 (6 bases). The CDR3 length is 13 residues. Trimming cost V 0 bases and J 11 bases, with 12 bases left between them. Germline V gene lookup returns CDR1 MNHNS and CDR2 SASEGT. The CDR3 region is CASSEAISSVQYF. CDR3 in DNA: TGTGCCAGCAGTGAAGCAATTTCTAGCGTGCAGTATTTT.

The rearrangement uses TRBV12-2 and TRBJ2-1; the table's D gene call, TRBD1, was not cross checked with the DNA. TRBV12-2 has pseudogene status. CDR3 length: 13 amino acids. In DNA, the CDR3 is TGTGCAAGTCGCCGGGACGGGGGAATCGTGTGGTTCTTC. Its protein is CASRRDGGIVWFF.

As to this clonotype: This clone may be a read error of a much larger clone one base away. The J gene is TRBJ2-1, the V gene TRBV29-1; unclear D gene. The CDR3 is made up of 10 amino acids. V gave up 4 bases and J gave up 11 bases, with 9 bases separating them. The germline V gene has CDR1 SQVTM and CDR2 ANQGSEA. The CDR3 bases are TGCAGCGTTGTCGCAAATAAGCAGTTCTTC. As protein: CSVVANKQFF.

V gene TRBV10-3 combines with J gene TRBJ1-1, with 12 bases that match TRBD1. CDR3 length: 16 residues. Germline V gives CDR1 ENHRY, CDR2 SYGVKD. With 4 bases clipped from V and 3 bases from J, the junction kept 6 bases outside the gene matches. This CDR3 reads CAISAAGTGGYTEAFF. CDR3 bases: TGTGCCATCAGTGCTGCCGGGACAGGGGGCTACACTGAAGCTTTCTTT.

This clonotype was detected only a few times. The V and J genes are TRBV20-1 and TRBJ1-1, with D perhaps matching TRBD1 (6 bases). Trimming took off 1 base at V and 3 bases at J, with 12 bases between the two ends. The CDR3 covers 14 residues. Germline V CDR1 and CDR2: DFQATT, SNEGSKA (reference sequence). CDR3 DNA: TGCAGTGCTAGAGTCAGGGGTCCTGACACTGAAGCTTTCTTT. As protein: CSARVRGPDTEAFF.

V usage is TRBV6-6 and J usage is TRBJ2-6, with 7 bases aligning to TRBD1. The trim removed 1 base at V and 11 bases at J, leaving 5 bases unmatched. Germline assignment: CDR1 MNHNY and CDR2 SVGAGI (reference sequence). This CDR3 contains 14 residues. CDR3 amino acids: CASSYFRGLDVLTF. The CDR3 coding sequence is TGTGCCAGCAGTTACTTTAGGGGGCTGGACGTCCTGACTTTC.

Details on this clonotype: A read error may produce the germline difference seen at one junction end. The genes are TRBV5-1 and TRBJ2-7; 9 nucleotides align to TRBD2. This CDR3 is 14 amino acids long. CDR1 is SGHRS, CDR2 YFSETQ, per germline. The CDR3 loop reads CTSSSAGGPGEQYF. CDR3 coding DNA: TGCACCAGCAGCTCGGCGGGAGGGCCGGGGGAGCAGTACTTC.

Concerning this clonotype: A read error is possible here, since a much larger clone lies one base away. The V and J genes are TRBV29-1 and TRBJ1-2; perhaps TRBD1 as D (5 bases). V lost 3 bases, J lost 1 base, and 15 bases lay in between. Germline CDR1 and CDR2: SQVTM and ANQGSEA. This CDR3 comprises 15 residues. The CDR3 DNA reads as TGCAGCGTTGAGGGGGTGGGGGATTATAACTATGGCTACACCTTC. Translation gives CSVEGVGDYNYGYTF.

This clonotype was counted at least ten times. The rearrangement uses TRBV5-6 and TRBJ2-7; 7 positions match TRBD1. Trimming at V came to 3 bases and at J to 4 bases, leaving 10 bases not matched to a gene. Germline V gene lookup returns CDR1 SGHDT and CDR2 YYEEEE. This CDR3 is 15 amino acids long. CDR3 nucleotides: TGTGCCAGCAGCTCCCCGGGACAGCGAATGTACGAGCAGTACTTC. Translating it yields CASSSPGQRMYEQYF.

The chain carries TRBV12-3 or TRBV12-4 and TRBJ1-1, with D unclear. V shed 3 bases and J shed 8 bases, with 7 bases lying between them. The length of the CDR3 is 11 residues. The CDR3 region has the DNA TGTGCCAGCAGTTTCGGGATCGAAGCTTTCTTT. Residues: CASSFGIEAFF.

This rearrangement joins TRBV2 to TRBJ2-5, with D maybe TRBD2 (5 bases). The V gene's germline CDR1 is SNHLY and CDR2 FYNNEI. With 3 bases removed from V and 10 bases from J, the gap between germline ends came to 12 bases. CDR3 length equals 12 residues. CDR3 sequence reads: CASSERAPHQYF. CDR3 coding DNA: TGTGCCAGCAGTGAGCGGGCCCCTCACCAGTACTTC.

The V gene is TRBV20-1, the J gene TRBJ1-2; tentatively, D is TRBD1 (5 bases). The V end lost 0 bases, the J end lost 4 bases, and 18 bases lay between the germline ends. The CDR3 runs to 16 residues. Germline CDR1 and CDR2: DFQATT and SNEGSKA (reference sequence). The CDR3 is CSARDHSGQGGYGYTF. The CDR3 DNA is TGCAGTGCTAGAGATCATAGTGGGCAGGGTGGCTATGGCTACACCTTC.

J is TRBJ2-3 and V is TRBV5-4, with 12 positions matching TRBD2. The J segment lost 5 bases and the V segment lost 3 bases, leaving 7 bases of the junction unmatched. The CDR3 covers 16 residues. The germline V gene encodes CDR1 SGHNT and CDR2 YYREEE (reference sequence). This CDR3 is CASSSLAGGPQDTQYF. CDR3 bases: TGTGCCAGCAGCTCTCTAGCGGGAGGGCCCCAAGATACGCAGTATTTT.